The source of this T cell receptor (beta chain) is a study of post-analysis software for immune sequencing data. General study results and limits: Compared with controls, patients had more of five or six TRBV segments, including TRBV5-6, TRBV5-1 and TRBV20-1.

A remark on this clonotype: Its antigen is not identified.

TCR beta cDNA libraries included unique molecular identifiers. Via MiXCR, TCRdb re-called the PCR reads, giving one row per CDR3 protein. This sample has hundreds of thousands of distinct CDR3 sequences, with approximately 59% found just once. Trimming removed 1 base from V and 2 bases from J; junction bases left unmatched: 9. This CDR3 comprises 18 residues. The germline V gene encodes CDR1 MGHRA and CDR2 YSYEKL. This receptor was obtained from a girl aged 2 to 9 with multiple sclerosis. Sequenced: blood. The gene calls are TRBV4-1 and TRBJ2-4, with TRBD2 identical over 9 bases. As DNA, the CDR3 is TGCGCCAGCAGCCAAGGACGTGCCGCGGGAGGGTCCAAAAACATTCAGTACTTC. It codes for CASSQGRAAGGSKNIQYF.